The 27 T cell receptor beta chains below were found in one sample sequenced in a study of blood T cells in healthy people across ages (dated by TCRdb to the mid-2010s). Library method: 5' RACE. The sequencer was an Illumina HiSeq 2500. A second PCR of about 6 to 11 cycles was performed with a sample-barcoded 5' primer and a J-beta primer mix. TCRdb passed the public sequencing reads through fastp at Q25 and MiXCR, retaining productive beta sequences. Each entry is one CDR3 protein sequence, shown with its most common DNA and genes. The sample table shows more than 900,000 distinct CDR3 sequences, and 25% to 30% are seen once. Roughly 10% of the sample is in the top ten clones. The same sample was also used in a study of T cells of mothers and their children.

The source material was blood. The receptor source for this set is a woman in her forties in good health.

The chain couples TRBV7-3 to TRBJ2-1, with TRBD2 as a possible D gene (5 bases). Between the trimmed V and J ends, which lost 5 bases and 10 bases, there was a span of 18 bases. The germline V gene encodes CDR1 SGHTA and CDR2 FQGTGA. The length of the CDR3 is 14 residues. The CDR3 DNA follows: TGTGCCAGCAGCCTTAGCCGGGGTGGGATGGAGCAGTTCTTC. It translates to CASSLSRGGMEQFF.

This clonotype showed up just a few times. V is TRBV14 and J is TRBJ2-1; D is ambiguous. CDR3 length: 11 residues. CDR1 SGHDN and CDR2 FVKESK come from the germline V gene. Trimming left V 4 bases short and J 6 bases short, with 4 bases between. The CDR3, as DNA: TGTGCCAGCAGCCGCTCCAATGAGCAGTTCTTC. Its translation: CASSRSNEQFF.

This clonotype was detected ten times or more. The chain couples TRBV5-1 to TRBJ2-5; D possibly corresponds to TRBD2 (5 bases). Germline-derived CDR1 and CDR2 are SGHRS and YFSETQ. V was trimmed by 4 bases and J by 5 bases, leaving 18 bases between them. The CDR3 loop spans 15 amino acids. CDR3 in amino acids: CASSGKLPGGETQYF. The CDR3 region has the DNA TGCGCCAGCAGCGGAAAACTACCAGGCGGGGAGACCCAGTACTTC.

The rearrangement links TRBV21-1 to TRBJ2-3; the D call in the table, TRBD1, was not verified against the DNA. TRBV21-1 is a recognized pseudogene. The CDR3 is 16 residues long. In nucleotides, the CDR3 is TGTGCCAGCAGCAAGGGCCGGACAGGATCGACAGATACGCAGTATTTT. Its protein is CASSKGRTGSTDTQYF.

This clonotype was detected many times. The chain uses TRBV9 and TRBJ2-7, with TRBD1 identical over 7 bases. The CDR3 is made up of 16 amino acids. V shed 4 bases and J 6 bases; nucleotides not matched to a gene: 16. Germline V gives CDR1 SGDLS, CDR2 YYNGEE. CDR3 sequence (DNA): TGTGCCAGCAGCACCGCCCCGGCGGACAGGACCTCCGAGCAGTACTTC. It translates to CASSTAPADRTSEQYF. Variable domain in full (rest from reference TRBV9 and TRBJ2-7): DSGVTQTPKHLITATGQRVTLRCSPRSGDLSVYWYQQSLDQGLQFLIQYYNGEERAKGNILERFSAQQFPDLHSELNLSSLELGDSALYFCASSTAPADRTSEQYFGPGTRLTVT.

This clonotype was observed a few times. This chain connects TRBV27 to TRBJ2-7, with a possible D match to TRBD2 (6 bases). Looked up from germline, CDR1 is MNHEY and CDR2 is SMNVEV (reference sequence). The CDR3 runs to 13 residues. The V gene lost 6 bases and the J gene lost 1 base, with 10 bases spanning the gap. The CDR3 protein is CASRTRLSYEQYF. DNA of the CDR3: TGTGCCAGCAGGACTAGGCTTTCCTACGAGCAGTACTTC.

This clonotype was recorded only once. The rearrangement links TRBV7-3 to TRBJ2-2; D remains unclear. V lost 5 bases and J lost 5, with 9 bases in between. CDR3 length: 13 residues. Germline loops: CDR1 SGHTA, CDR2 FQGTGA. CDR3 loop: CASSPLGTGELFF. As DNA, the CDR3 is TGTGCCAGCAGCCCCCTAGGGACCGGGGAGCTGTTTTTT.

This clonotype was observed many times. The DNA for the CDR3 is TGCAGCGTTGGGACTAGCGGGGCTCGGAGAGGTGAGCAGTTCTTC. Translation: CSVGTSGARRGEQFF. The rearrangement uses TRBV29-1 and TRBJ2-1; TRBD2 agrees at 12 bases. V gave up 4 bases and J gave up 9 bases; unmatched junction bases: 10. Looked up from germline, CDR1 is SQVTM and CDR2 is ANQGSEA. The CDR3 extends over 15 amino acids.

At least ten counts were recorded for this clonotype. V and J are TRBV9 and TRBJ2-4, with 7 positions matching TRBD2. CDR1 is SGDLS, CDR2 YYNGEE, per germline. The CDR3 covers 15 residues. Unmatched junction bases numbered 8, after V lost 0 bases and J lost 8 bases. The chain's CDR3 is CASSVAHGAGDIQYF. For the CDR3, the DNA is TGTGCCAGCAGCGTAGCTCACGGGGCGGGGGACATTCAGTACTTC.

The V and J genes are TRBV7-3 and TRBJ2-7; possibly TRBD2 for D (6 bases). The CDR3 has 15 residues. Trimming cost V 5 bases and J 7 bases, with 21 bases left between them. Germline CDR1 reads SGHTA; CDR2 reads FQGTGA. Here the CDR3 reads CASSPGVRAYNEQYF. CDR3 coding DNA: TGTGCCAGCAGCCCGGGGGTTCGCGCCTACAATGAGCAGTACTTC.

This clonotype was found a few times. The chain combines TRBV5-5 with TRBJ2-5; 7 bases are a match to TRBD1. Germline CDR1 is SGHKS and CDR2 is YYEKEE (reference sequence). The CDR3 totals 13 residues. Trimming removed 7 bases from V and 4 bases from J; junction bases left unmatched: 7. The chain's CDR3 is CASGPQGLETQYF. CDR3 nucleotide sequence: TGTGCCAGCGGCCCACAGGGGTTAGAGACCCAGTACTTC.

V is TRBV18 and J is TRBJ1-1; D is perhaps TRBD1 (6 bases). Germline V gene data show CDR1 as KGHSH and CDR2 as LQKENI. V lost 1 base to trimming and J lost 4 bases, with 22 bases between them. The CDR3 is 18 residues long. The CDR3 nucleotides read TGTGCCAGCTCACCACTAAACAGGGTTCAGGCTGGTAGCACTGAAGCTTTCTTT. Its protein product is CASSPLNRVQAGSTEAFF.

Comment on this clonotype: Possible read error: a much larger clone is one base away. This chain joins TRBV7-2 and TRBJ2-7; D not resolved. The J call may be incorrect, as the DNA end agrees better with TRBJ2-5. CDR3 size: 15 residues. CDR1 and CDR2 (germline): SGHTA, FQGNSA. The CDR3 here is CASSPRLEYRETQYF. The CDR3 DNA reads TGTGCCAGCAGCCCGCGACTGGAGTACCGAGAGACCCAGTACTTC.

The rearrangement uses TRBV4-3 and TRBJ2-1; 9 nucleotides align to TRBD1. J was trimmed by 11 bases and V by 1 base; bases with no gene match: 9. In germline, CDR1 is LGHNA, CDR2 YSLEER. The CDR3 sequence is 15 residues long. CDR3 in amino acids: CASSQGGTGSDKQFF. The CDR3 DNA reads as TGCGCCAGCAGCCAAGGTGGGACAGGGTCAGACAAGCAGTTCTTC.

The V and J genes are TRBV5-5 and TRBJ1-1; D call uncertain. V was shortened by 1 base and J by 6 bases, with 10 bases between the two germline ends. The CDR3 is 13 amino acids. Looked up from germline, CDR1 is SGHKS and CDR2 is YYEKEE (reference sequence). The CDR3 DNA is TGTGCCAGCAGCTTGATTACTGCCGCTGAAGCTTTCTTT. Its translation: CASSLITAAEAFF.

The table lists this clonotype with a few counts. The chain uses TRBV6-2 or TRBV6-3 and TRBJ2-4, with D perhaps given as TRBD1 or TRBD2 (5 bases each). The tail of the sequence fits TRBJ2-7 better, so the J call may be wrong. Germline V lookup: CDR1 MNHEY, CDR2 SVGEGT. This CDR3 is 17 amino acids long. CDR3 amino acids: CASSCPPGRPNLYEQYF. In DNA form, the CDR3 reads TGTGCCAGCAGTTGCCCCCCGGGACGTCCTAACCTCTACGAGCAGTACTTC.

This clonotype has only a few counts. The rearrangement uses TRBV28 and TRBJ1-2; tentatively, D is TRBD1 (6 bases). This CDR3 has 13 residues. The ends were cut back, 9 bases at V and 2 bases at J, with 13 bases in the middle. Germline-derived CDR1 and CDR2 are MDHEN and SYDVKM. CDR3 sequence: CASGGGGNYGYTF. The CDR3 DNA sequence: TGTGCCAGTGGGGGCGGCGGGAACTATGGCTACACCTTC.

This clonotype was detected only a few times. V usage is TRBV4-1 and J usage is TRBJ2-3; tentative D call: TRBD2 (6 bases). Germline V gene lookup returns CDR1 MGHRA and CDR2 YSYEKL. Trimming took 5 bases from V and 0 from J, leaving 15 bases between them. The CDR3 length is 16 residues. CDR3 residues: CASSSMIAASTDTQYF. The CDR3 bases are TGCGCCAGCAGCTCCATGATAGCGGCGAGCACAGATACGCAGTATTTT.

At least ten counts were recorded for this clonotype. This chain joins TRBV6-6 and TRBJ2-6; TRBD1 or TRBD2 may be the D gene (5 bases each). CDR1 MNHNY and CDR2 SVGAGI come from the germline V gene (reference sequence). Trimming took 0 bases from V and 4 from J, leaving 10 bases between them. The CDR3 runs 16 residues. CDR3 sequence reads: CASSYSRGAGANVLTF. The DNA of the CDR3 is TGTGCCAGCAGTTACTCTCGGGGCGCCGGGGCCAACGTCCTGACTTTC.

CDR3 loop: CASSYPGPGQGHTGELFF. The CDR3 region has the DNA TGTGCCAGCAGTTACCCTGGTCCGGGACAGGGGCACACCGGGGAGCTGTTTTTT. The chain has TRBV6-5 and TRBJ2-2; the match to TRBD1 covers 10 bases. The CDR3 length is 18 residues. J gave up 3 bases and V 2 bases, and 9 bases lay outside the gene matches. The germline CDR1 and CDR2 sequences are MNHEY and SVGAGI.

The V call is TRBV21-1, the J call TRBJ2-6; the table's D call, TRBD1, has no DNA check behind it. TRBV21-1 is given as a pseudogene. The CDR3 covers 19 residues. CDR3 protein: CARPPNSRTDFSGAHVLTF. CDR3 bases: TGTGCCAGACCCCCGAATTCCAGGACAGATTTCTCTGGGGCCCACGTCCTGACTTTC.

A remark on this clonotype: A much larger clone lies one base from this, so it may be a read error. V and J are TRBV29-1 and TRBJ2-7; D uncertain. CDR1 SQVTM and CDR2 ANQGSEA come from the germline V gene. CDR3 length: 12 amino acids. Trimming took off 4 bases at V and 3 bases at J, with 10 bases between the two ends. The CDR3 DNA follows: TGCAGCGTTGGCGGCAGAGGCTACGAGCAGTACTTC. Its protein is CSVGGRGYEQYF.

The chain uses TRBV27 and TRBJ2-1; 12 nucleotides align to TRBD1. Germline trimming cut 4 bases from V and 8 bases from J; bases unmatched to any gene: 6. Germline V lookup: CDR1 MNHEY, CDR2 SMNVEV (reference sequence). The CDR3 runs 15 residues. The CDR3 DNA reads TGTGCCAGCAGTTCTCTGGGACAGGGGGCGGATGAGCAGTTCTTC. Translating gives CASSSLGQGADEQFF.

Concerning this clonotype: Possible read error: a much larger clone is one base away. This rearrangement joins TRBV5-1 to TRBJ2-7, with D possibly matching TRBD1 (5 bases). This CDR3 region has 12 residues. Trimming removed 6 bases from V and 5 bases from J, with 12 bases in between. Per germline, CDR1 SGHRS and CDR2 YFSETQ. The DNA for the CDR3 is TGCGCCAGCAACATGGGCAGGGACGAGCAGTACTTC. Residues: CASNMGRDEQYF.

Comment on this clonotype: Germline is not matched at one junction end, which may reflect a read error. V and J are TRBV28 and TRBJ1-5; the D gene is possibly TRBD1 (6 bases). This CDR3 spans 14 amino acids. Germline CDR1 MDHEN, CDR2 SYDVKM. This CDR3 reads CASSPGQHNQPRHF. The CDR3, as DNA: TGTGCCAGCAGCCCCGGACAGCATAATCAGCCCCGGCATTTT.

V gene TRBV29-1 combines with J gene TRBJ1-2; TRBD1 agrees at 9 bases. CDR1 is SQVTM, CDR2 ANQGSEA, per germline. V lost 4 bases, J lost 6 bases, and 9 bases stayed unmatched. CDR3 length: 14 residues. The CDR3 reads CSVGGPGQGDGYTF. In DNA, the CDR3 is TGCAGCGTTGGAGGGCCGGGACAGGGAGATGGCTACACCTTC.

This clonotype was seen a few times. This chain uses TRBV6-6 with TRBJ1-5; D unresolved. The germline V gene has CDR1 MNHNY and CDR2 SVGAGI (reference sequence). With 7 bases removed from V and 0 bases from J, the gap between germline ends came to 10 bases. This CDR3 is 14 amino acids long. The CDR3 sequence is CASKGFYSNQPQHF. The CDR3 nucleotides are TGTGCCAGCAAGGGTTTTTATAGCAATCAGCCCCAGCATTTT.